This T cell receptor (beta chain) is drawn from a study of cytotoxic CD8 clonotypes in ibrutinib-treated CLL. On the study more broadly: Investigators reported some 25 partial and 2 complete responses; after median roughly 70 months, approximately 15 patients remained remitted and 12 progressed. It was after a median 12 months of treatment, range 6 to 36, that response samples were taken.

Profiling relied on immunoSEQ multiplex PCR, and the TCRdb table lists in-frame clones only, not all of them. The table lists 5,500 or so clones, around 68% of them singletons. With cryopreserved PBMCs as the source, 1.5 to 2.5 micrograms of genomic DNA went to TCR beta libraries. Here the sequenced sample was PBMCs, taken before ibrutinib treatment. This receptor was taken from a human donor with chronic lymphocytic leukemia.

CDR3 coding DNA: TGTGCCATCAGTGGGGGGGAGAGGACTCTGAATGAGCAGTTCTTC. Its protein is CAISGGERTLNEQFF. The V call is TRBV10-3, the J call TRBJ2-1; the D gene is possibly TRBD2 (6 bases). The CDR3 loop spans 15 amino acids. The V gene's germline CDR1 is ENHRY and CDR2 SYGVKD. Trimming left V 4 bases short and J 7 bases short, with 17 bases between.